The present T cell receptor beta chain was sequenced within a study of OX40 agonist ivuxolimab in advanced cancers. Study as a whole: The patients received ivuxolimab by intravenous route every 2 weeks at 0.01 to 10 mg/kg.

TCRdb's table, derived via immunoSEQ multiplex PCR, lists solely in-frame clones and lacks some. The table lists about 76,000 clones, 65% to 90% of them singletons. V dropped 1 base and J dropped 8 bases, with 13 bases sitting between them. CDR1 is SGHNT, CDR2 YYREEE, per germline (reference sequence). The CDR3 has 15 amino acids. The TCR comes from an adult with an advanced solid tumor such as melanoma, head and neck, liver or kidney cancer. The rearrangement links TRBV5-4 to TRBJ1-6; D is unresolved. The sample here was CD4+ or CD8+ T cells sorted from blood, taken in a trial of the OX40 agonist ivuxolimab. The CDR3 nucleotides read TGTGCCAGCAGCTTGTGGCAGAATGGGGATTCACCCCTCCACTTT. Translation: CASSLWQNGDSPLHF.